This T cell receptor (beta chain) is from a study of read filtering for tumor transcriptome and immune sequencing. This clonotype was counted only a few times. The antigen is undetermined. The CDR3 is 15 residues long. Germline V lookup: CDR1 SGHKS, CDR2 YYEKEE (reference sequence). V was trimmed by 5 bases and J by 6 bases, leaving 18 bases between them. This library used around 400 ng RNA and molecular barcoded adaptors spanning alpha/delta and beta/gamma chains. From the reads, TCRdb called clonotypes with MiXCR, one entry per CDR3 protein. The sample holds about 130,000 distinct CDR3 sequences; less than 15% are singletons and the top ten take 7.5% to 9.5%. Study-level points and caveats: The CD138-negative fraction was mixed bone marrow immune cells, not pure T cells.

Sequencing was performed on a population of CD138-negative cells sorted from bone marrow. The clonotype comes from a donor at least 40 years old with multiple myeloma. The chain links TRBV5-5 to TRBJ1-5, with D maybe TRBD1 (5 bases). This chain's CDR3 is CASSSGTPKAQPQHF. As DNA, the CDR3 is TGTGCCAGCAGTTCCGGGACGCCAAAAGCTCAGCCCCAGCATTTT. Together with reference TRBV5-5 and TRBJ1-5, the CDR3 gives the full variable domain: DAGVTQSPTHLIKTRGQQVTLRCSPISGHKSVSWYQQVLGQGPQFIFQYYEKEERGRGNFPDRFSARQFPNYSSELNVNALLLGDSALYLCASSSGTPKAQPQHFGDGTRLSIL.